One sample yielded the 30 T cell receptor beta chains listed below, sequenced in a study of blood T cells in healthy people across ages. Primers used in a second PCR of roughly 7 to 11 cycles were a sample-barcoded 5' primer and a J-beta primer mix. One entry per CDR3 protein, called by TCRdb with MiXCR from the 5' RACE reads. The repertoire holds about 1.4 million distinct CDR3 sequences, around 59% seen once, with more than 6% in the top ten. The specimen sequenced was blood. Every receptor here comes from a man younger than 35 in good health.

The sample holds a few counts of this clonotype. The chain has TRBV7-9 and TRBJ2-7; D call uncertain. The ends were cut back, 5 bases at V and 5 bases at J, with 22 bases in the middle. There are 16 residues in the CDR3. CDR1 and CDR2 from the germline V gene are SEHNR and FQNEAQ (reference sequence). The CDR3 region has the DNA TGTGCCAGCAGCACCCGGGTAGGGCCAAAGGGCCACGAGCAGTACTTC. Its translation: CASSTRVGPKGHEQYF.

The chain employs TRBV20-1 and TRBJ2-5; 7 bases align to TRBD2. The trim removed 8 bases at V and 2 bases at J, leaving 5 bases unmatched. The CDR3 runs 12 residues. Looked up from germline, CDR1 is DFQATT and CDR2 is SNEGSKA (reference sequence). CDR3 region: CSFQRGQETQYF. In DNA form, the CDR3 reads TGCAGTTTCCAGCGGGGACAAGAGACCCAGTACTTC.

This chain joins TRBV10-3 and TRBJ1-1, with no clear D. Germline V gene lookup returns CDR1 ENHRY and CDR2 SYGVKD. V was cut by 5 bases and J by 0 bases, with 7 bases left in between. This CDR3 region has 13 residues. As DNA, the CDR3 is TGTGCCATCAGTCTCGTACTGAACACTGAAGCTTTCTTT. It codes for CAISLVLNTEAFF.

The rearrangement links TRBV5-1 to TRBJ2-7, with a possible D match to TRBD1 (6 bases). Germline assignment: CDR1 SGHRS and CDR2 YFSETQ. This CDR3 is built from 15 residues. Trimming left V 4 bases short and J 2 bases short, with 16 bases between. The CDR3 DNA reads TGCGCCAGCAGCGACCAGGGGCTATACACCTACGAGCAGTACTTC. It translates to CASSDQGLYTYEQYF.

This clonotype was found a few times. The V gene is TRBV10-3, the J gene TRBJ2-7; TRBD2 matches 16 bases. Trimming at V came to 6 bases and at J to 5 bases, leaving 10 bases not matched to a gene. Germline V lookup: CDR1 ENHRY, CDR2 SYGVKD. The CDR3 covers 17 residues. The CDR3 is CAISKGLAGGFSDEQYF. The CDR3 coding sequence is TGTGCCATCAGCAAGGGACTAGCGGGGGGGTTTAGTGACGAGCAGTACTTC.

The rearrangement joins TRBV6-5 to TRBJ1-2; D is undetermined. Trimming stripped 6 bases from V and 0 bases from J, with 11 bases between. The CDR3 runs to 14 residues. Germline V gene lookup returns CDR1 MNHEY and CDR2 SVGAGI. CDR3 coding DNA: TGTGCCAGCAGAAGAGGGTACCCTAACTATGGCTACACCTTC. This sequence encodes CASRRGYPNYGYTF.

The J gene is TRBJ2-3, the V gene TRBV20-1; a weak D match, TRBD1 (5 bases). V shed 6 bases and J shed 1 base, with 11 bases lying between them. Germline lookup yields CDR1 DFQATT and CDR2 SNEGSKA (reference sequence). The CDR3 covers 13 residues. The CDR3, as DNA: TGCAGTGCCCCGACAGAAGGCACAGATACGCAGTATTTT. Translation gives CSAPTEGTDTQYF.

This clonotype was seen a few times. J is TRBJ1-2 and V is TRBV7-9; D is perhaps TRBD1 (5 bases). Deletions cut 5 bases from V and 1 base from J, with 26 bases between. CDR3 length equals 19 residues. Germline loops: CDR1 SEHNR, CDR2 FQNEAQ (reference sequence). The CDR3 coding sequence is TGTGCCAGCAGCACTTCGATGAAACCGACAGCCGATCGTAACTATGGCTACACCTTC. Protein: CASSTSMKPTADRNYGYTF. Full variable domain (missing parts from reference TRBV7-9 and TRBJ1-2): DTGVSQNPRHKITKRGQNVTFRCDPISEHNRLYWYRQTLGQGPEFLTYFQNEAQLEKSRLLSDRFSAERPKGSFSTLEIQRTEQGDSAMYLCASSTSMKPTADRNYGYTFGSGTRLTVV.

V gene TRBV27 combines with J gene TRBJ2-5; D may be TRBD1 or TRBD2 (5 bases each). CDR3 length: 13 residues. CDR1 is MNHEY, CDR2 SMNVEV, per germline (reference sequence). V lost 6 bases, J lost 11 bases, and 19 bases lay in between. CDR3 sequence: CASRVVGVGEQYF. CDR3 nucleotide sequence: TGTGCCAGCAGGGTCGTGGGGGTTGGAGAGCAGTACTTC.

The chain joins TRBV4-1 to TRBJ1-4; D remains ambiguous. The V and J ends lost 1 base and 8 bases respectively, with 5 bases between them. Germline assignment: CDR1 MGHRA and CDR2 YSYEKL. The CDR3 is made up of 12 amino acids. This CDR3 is CASSQAREKLFF. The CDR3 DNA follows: TGCGCCAGCAGCCAAGCCCGAGAAAAACTGTTTTTT.

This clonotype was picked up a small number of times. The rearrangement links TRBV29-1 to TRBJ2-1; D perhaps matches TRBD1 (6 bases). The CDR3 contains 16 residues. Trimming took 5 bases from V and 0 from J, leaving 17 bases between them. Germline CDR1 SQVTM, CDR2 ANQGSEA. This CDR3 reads CSVHLRGASSYNEQFF. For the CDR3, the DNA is TGCAGCGTTCATCTCAGGGGCGCCAGCTCCTACAATGAGCAGTTCTTC.

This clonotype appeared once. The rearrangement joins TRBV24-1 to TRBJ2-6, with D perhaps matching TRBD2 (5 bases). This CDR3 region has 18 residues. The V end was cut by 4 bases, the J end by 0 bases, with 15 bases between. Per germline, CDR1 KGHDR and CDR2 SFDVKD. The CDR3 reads CATSDYRTGSSGANVLTF. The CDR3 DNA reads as TGTGCCACCAGTGACTACCGGACGGGGAGCTCTGGGGCCAACGTCCTGACTTTC.

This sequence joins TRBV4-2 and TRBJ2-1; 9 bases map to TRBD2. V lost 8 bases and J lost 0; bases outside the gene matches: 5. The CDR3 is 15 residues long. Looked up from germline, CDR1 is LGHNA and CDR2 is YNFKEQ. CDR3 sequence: CASGRREGSYNEQFF. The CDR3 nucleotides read TGTGCCAGCGGTAGGCGGGAGGGCTCCTACAATGAGCAGTTCTTC.

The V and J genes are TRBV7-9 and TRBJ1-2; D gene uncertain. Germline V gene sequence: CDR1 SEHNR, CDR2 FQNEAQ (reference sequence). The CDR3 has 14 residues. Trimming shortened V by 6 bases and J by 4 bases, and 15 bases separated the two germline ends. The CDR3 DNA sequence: TGTGCCAGCAGTCTGGGTGGGGAGAGCTATGGCTACACCTTC. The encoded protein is CASSLGGESYGYTF.

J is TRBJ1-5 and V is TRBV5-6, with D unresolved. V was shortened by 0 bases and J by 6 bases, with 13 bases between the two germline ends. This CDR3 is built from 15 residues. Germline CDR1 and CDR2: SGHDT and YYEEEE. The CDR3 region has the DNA TGTGCCAGCAGCTTGGGGATATATGGGAGTCAGCCCCAGCATTTT. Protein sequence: CASSLGIYGSQPQHF. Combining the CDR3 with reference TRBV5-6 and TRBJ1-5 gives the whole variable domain DAGVTQSPTHLIKTRGQQVTLRCSPKSGHDTVSWYQQALGQGPQFIFQYYEEEERQRGNFPDRFSGHQFPNYSSELNVNALLLGDSALYLCASSLGIYGSQPQHFGDGTRLSIL.

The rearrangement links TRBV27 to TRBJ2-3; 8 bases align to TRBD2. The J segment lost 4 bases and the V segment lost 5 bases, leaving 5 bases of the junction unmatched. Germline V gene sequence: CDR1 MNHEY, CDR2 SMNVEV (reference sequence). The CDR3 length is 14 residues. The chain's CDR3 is CASSVNGGADTQYF. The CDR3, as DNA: TGTGCCAGCAGTGTCAACGGGGGGGCAGATACGCAGTATTTT.

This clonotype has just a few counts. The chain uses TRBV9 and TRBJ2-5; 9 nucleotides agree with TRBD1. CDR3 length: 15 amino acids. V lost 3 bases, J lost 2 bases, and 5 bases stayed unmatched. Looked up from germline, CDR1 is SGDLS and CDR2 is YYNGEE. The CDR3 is CASSAGTGPQETQYF. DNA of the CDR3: TGTGCCAGCAGCGCGGGGACAGGGCCACAAGAGACCCAGTACTTC.

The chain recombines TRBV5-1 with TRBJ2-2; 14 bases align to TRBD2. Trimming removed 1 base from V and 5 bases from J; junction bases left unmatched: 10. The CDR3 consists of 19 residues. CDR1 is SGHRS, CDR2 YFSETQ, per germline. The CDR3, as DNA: TGCGCCAGCAGCTTGAGTGGGACTAGCGGGAGTTTATGGACCGGGGAGCTGTTTTTT. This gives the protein CASSLSGTSGSLWTGELFF.

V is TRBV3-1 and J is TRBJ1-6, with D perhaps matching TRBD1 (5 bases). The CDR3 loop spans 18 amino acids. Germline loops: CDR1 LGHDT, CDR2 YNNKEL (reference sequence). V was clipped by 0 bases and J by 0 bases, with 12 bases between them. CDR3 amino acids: CASSQERGRPSYNSPLHF. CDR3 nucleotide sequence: TGTGCCAGCAGCCAAGAACGGGGACGGCCCTCCTATAATTCACCCCTCCACTTT.

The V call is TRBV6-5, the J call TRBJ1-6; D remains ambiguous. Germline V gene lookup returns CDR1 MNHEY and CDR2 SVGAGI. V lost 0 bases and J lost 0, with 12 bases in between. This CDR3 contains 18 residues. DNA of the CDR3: TGTGCCAGCAGTTACTCGAGTTTCCGGAGCTCCTATAATTCACCCCTCCACTTT. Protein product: CASSYSSFRSSYNSPLHF.

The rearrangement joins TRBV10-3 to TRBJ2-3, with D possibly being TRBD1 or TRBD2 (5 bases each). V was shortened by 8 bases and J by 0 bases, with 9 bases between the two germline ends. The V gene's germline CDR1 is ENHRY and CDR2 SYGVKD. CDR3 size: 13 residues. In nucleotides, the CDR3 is TGTGCCATCCTCGGGGCTAGCACAGATACGCAGTATTTT. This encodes CAILGASTDTQYF.

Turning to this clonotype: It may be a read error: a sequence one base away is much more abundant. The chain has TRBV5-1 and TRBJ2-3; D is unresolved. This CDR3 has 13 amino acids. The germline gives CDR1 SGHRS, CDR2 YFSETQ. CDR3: CANSLDASTTEYF. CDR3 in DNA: TGCGCCAACAGCTTGGATGCTTCCACGACGGAGTATTTT.

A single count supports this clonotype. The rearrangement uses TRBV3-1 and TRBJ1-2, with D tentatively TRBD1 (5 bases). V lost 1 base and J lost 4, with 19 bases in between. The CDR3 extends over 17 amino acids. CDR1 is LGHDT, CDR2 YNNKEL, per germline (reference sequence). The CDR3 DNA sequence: TGTGCCAGCAGCCAAGTGACGGGCAGGGCCTCATTCTATGGCTACACCTTC. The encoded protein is CASSQVTGRASFYGYTF.

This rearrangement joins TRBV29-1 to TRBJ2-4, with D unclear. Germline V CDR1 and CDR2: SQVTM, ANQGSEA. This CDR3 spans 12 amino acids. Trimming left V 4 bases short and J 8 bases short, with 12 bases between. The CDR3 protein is CSVVSEGDIQYF. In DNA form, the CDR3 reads TGCAGCGTTGTAAGTGAAGGTGACATTCAGTACTTC.

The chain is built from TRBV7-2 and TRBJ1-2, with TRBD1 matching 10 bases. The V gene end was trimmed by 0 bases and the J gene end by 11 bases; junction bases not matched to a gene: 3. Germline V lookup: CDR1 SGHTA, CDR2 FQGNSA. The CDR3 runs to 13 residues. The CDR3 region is CASSLAMDRGYTF. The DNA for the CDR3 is TGTGCCAGCAGCTTAGCGATGGACAGGGGGTACACCTTC. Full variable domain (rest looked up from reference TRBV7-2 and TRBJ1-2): GAGVSQSPSNKVTEKGKDVELRCDPISGHTALYWYRQSLGQGLEFLIYFQGNSAPDKSGLPSDRFSAERTGGSVSTLTIQRTQQEDSAVYLCASSLAMDRGYTFGSGTRLTVV.

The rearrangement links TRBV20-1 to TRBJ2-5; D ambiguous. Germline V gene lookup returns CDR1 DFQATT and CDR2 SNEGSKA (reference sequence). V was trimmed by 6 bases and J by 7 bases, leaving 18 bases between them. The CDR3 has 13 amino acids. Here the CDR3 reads CSAPPLAHGTQYF. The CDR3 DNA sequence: TGCAGTGCCCCCCCTCTGGCACACGGGACCCAGTACTTC.

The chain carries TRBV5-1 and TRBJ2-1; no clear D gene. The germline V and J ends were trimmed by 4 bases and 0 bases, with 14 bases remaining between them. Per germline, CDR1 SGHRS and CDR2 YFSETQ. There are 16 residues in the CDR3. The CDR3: CASSPGLGSSYNEQFF. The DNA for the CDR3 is TGCGCCAGCAGCCCCGGTCTTGGTAGCTCCTACAATGAGCAGTTCTTC.

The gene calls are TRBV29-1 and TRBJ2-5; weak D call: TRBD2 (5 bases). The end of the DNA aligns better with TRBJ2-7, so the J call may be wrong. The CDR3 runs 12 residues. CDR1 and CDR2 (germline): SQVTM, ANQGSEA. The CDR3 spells CSVSHGVSEQYF. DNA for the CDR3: TGCAGCGTTTCCCACGGGGTAAGCGAGCAGTACTTC.

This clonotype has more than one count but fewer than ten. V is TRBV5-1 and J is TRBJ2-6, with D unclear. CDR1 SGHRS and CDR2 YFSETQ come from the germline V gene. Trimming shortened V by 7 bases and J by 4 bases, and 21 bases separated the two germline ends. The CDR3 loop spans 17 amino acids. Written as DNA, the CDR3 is TGCGCCAGCCTTGGCAGTGCATCGCTAGACGGGGCCAACGTCCTGACTTTC. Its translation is CASLGSASLDGANVLTF. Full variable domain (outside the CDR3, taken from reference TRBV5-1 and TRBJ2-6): KAGVTQTPRYLIKTRGQQVTLSCSPISGHRSVSWYQQTPGQGLQFLFEYFSETQRNKGNFPGRFSGRQFSNSRSEMNVSTLELGDSALYLCASLGSASLDGANVLTFGAGSRLTVL.

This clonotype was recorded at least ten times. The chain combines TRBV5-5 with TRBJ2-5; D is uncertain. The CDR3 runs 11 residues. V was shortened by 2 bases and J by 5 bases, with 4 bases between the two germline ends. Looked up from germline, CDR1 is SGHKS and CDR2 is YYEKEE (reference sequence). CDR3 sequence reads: CASSLFETQYF. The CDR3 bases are TGTGCCAGCAGCTTATTCGAGACCCAGTACTTC.